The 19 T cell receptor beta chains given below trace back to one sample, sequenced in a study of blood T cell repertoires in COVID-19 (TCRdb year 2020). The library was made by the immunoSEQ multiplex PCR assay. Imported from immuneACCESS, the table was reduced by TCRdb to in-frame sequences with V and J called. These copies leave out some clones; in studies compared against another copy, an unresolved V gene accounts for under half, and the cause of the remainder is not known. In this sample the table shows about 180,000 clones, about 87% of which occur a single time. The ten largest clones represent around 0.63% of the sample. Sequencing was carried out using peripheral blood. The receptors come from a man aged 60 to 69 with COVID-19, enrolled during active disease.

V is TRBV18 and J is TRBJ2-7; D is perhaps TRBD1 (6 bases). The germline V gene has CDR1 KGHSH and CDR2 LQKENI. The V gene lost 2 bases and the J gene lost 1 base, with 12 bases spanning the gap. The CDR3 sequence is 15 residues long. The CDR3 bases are TGTGCCAGCTCACCATTCTCGGACAGTTCCTACGAGCAGTACTTC. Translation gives CASSPFSDSSYEQYF.

The CDR3 reads CASSQGTGGETQYF. The DNA of the CDR3 is TGTGCCAGCAGCCAAGGGACAGGGGGAGAGACCCAGTACTTC. The chain links TRBV9 to TRBJ2-5, with TRBD1 identical over 11 bases. CDR1 and CDR2 (germline): SGDLS, YYNGEE. The CDR3 covers 14 residues. The junction had 3 bases not matched to a gene; V was cut back by 4 bases and J by 4 bases. Full variable domain (missing parts from reference TRBV9 and TRBJ2-5): DSGVTQTPKHLITATGQRVTLRCSPRSGDLSVYWYQQSLDQGLQFLIQYYNGEERAKGNILERFSAQQFPDLHSELNLSSLELGDSALYFCASSQGTGGETQYFGPGTRLLVL.

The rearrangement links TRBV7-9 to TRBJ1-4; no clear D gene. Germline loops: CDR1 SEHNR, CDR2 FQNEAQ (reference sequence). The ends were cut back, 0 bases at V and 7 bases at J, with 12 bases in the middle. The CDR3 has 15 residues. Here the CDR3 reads CASSLAGATFEKLFF. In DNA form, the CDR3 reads TGTGCCAGCAGCTTAGCCGGTGCCACGTTTGAAAAACTGTTTTTT.

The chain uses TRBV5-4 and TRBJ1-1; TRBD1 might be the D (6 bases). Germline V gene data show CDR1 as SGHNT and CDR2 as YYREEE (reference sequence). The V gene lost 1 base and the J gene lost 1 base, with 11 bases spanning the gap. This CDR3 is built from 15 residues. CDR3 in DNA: TGTGCCAGCAGCTTGCCCGGGACAACGAACACTGAAGCTTTCTTT. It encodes CASSLPGTTNTEAFF.

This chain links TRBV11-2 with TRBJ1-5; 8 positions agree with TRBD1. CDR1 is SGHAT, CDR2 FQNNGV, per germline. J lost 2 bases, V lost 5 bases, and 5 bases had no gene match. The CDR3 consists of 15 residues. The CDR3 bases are TGTGCCAGCAGCCCAACGACAGGGGGCAATCAGCCCCAGCATTTT. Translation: CASSPTTGGNQPQHF. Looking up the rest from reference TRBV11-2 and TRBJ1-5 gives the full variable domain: EAGVAQSPRYKIIEKRQSVAFWCNPISGHATLYWYQQILGQGPKLLIQFQNNGVVDDSQLPKDRFSAERLKGVDSTLKIQPAKLEDSAVYLCASSPTTGGNQPQHFGDGTRLSIL.

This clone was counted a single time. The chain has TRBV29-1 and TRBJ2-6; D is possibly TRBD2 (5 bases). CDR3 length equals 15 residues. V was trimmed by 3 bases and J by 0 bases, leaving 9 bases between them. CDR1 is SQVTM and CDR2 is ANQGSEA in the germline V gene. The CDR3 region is CSVERADSGANVLTF. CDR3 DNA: TGCAGCGTTGAGAGGGCGGACTCTGGGGCCAACGTCCTGACTTTC. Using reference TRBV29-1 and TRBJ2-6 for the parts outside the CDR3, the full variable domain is SAVISQKPSRDICQRGTSLTIQCQVDSQVTMMFWYRQQPGQSLTLIATANQGSEATYESGFVIDKFPISRPNLTFSTLTVSNMSPEDSSIYLCSVERADSGANVLTFGAGSRLTVL.

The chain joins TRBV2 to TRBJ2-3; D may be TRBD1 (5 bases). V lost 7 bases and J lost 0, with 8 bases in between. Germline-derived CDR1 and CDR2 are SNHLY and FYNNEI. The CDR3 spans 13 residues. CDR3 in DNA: TGTGCCAGCACCAGGGATAGCACAGATACGCAGTATTTT. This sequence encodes CASTRDSTDTQYF.

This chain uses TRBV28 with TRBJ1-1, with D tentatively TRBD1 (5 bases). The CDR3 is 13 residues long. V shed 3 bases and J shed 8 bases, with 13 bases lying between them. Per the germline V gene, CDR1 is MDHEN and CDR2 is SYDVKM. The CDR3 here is CASSFKGREEAFF. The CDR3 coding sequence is TGTGCCAGCAGTTTTAAGGGCAGGGAAGAAGCTTTCTTT.

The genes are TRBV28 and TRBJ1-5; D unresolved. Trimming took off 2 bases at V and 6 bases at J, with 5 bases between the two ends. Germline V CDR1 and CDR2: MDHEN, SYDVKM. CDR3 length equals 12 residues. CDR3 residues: CASSLAGQPQHF. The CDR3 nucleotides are TGTGCCAGCAGTTTAGCGGGTCAGCCCCAGCATTTT.

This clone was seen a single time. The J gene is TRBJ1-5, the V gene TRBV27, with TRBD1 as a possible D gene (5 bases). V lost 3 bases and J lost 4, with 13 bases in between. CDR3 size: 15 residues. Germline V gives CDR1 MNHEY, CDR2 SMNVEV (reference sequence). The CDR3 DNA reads TGTGCCAGCAGTTTCAGGGATCCTCTAAATCAGCCCCAGCATTTT. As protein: CASSFRDPLNQPQHF.

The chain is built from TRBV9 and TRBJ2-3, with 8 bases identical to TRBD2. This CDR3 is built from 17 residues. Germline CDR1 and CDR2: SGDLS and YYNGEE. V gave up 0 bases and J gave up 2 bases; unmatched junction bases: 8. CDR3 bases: TGTGCCAGCAGCGTAGGATGGGCGGGGGGCGTCACAGATACGCAGTATTTT. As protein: CASSVGWAGGVTDTQYF.

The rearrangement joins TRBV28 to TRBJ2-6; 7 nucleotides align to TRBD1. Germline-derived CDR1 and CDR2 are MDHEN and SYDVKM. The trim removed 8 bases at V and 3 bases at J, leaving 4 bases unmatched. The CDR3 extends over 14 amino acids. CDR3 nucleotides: TGTGCCAGCCAAGGGGGCTTTGGGGCCAACGTCCTGACTTTC. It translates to CASQGGFGANVLTF.

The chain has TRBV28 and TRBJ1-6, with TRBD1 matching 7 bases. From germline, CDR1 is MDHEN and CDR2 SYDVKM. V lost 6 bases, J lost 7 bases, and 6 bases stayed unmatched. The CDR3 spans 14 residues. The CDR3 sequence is CASSQGGRNSPLHF. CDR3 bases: TGTGCCAGCAGCCAGGGGGGTAGGAATTCACCCCTCCACTTT. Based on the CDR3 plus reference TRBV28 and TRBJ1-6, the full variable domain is DVKVTQSSRYLVKRTGEKVFLECVQDMDHENMFWYRQDPGLGLRLIYFSYDVKMKEKGDIPEGYSVSREKKERFSLILESASTNQTSMYLCASSQGGRNSPLHFGNGTRLTVT.

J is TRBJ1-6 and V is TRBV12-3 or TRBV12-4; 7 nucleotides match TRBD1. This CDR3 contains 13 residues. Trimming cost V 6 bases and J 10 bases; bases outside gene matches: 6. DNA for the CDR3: TGTGCCAGCAGCACAGGGGATGGCTCACCCCTCCACTTT. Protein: CASSTGDGSPLHF.

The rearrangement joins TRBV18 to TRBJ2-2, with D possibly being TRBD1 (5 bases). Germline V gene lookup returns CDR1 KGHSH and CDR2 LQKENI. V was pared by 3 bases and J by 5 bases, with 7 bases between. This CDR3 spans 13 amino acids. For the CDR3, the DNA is TGTGCCAGCTCACCGGACATTACCGGGGAGCTGTTTTTT. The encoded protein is CASSPDITGELFF. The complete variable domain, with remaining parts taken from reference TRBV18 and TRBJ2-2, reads NAGVMQNPRHLVRRRGQEARLRCSPMKGHSHVYWYRQLPEEGLKFMVYLQKENIIDESGMPKERFSAEFPKEGPSILRIQQVVRGDSAAYFCASSPDITGELFFGEGSRLTVL.

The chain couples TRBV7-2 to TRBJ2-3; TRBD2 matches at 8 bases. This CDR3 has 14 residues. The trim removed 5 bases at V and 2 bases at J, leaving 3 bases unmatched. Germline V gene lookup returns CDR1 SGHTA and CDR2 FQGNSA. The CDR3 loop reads CASSISGITDTQYF. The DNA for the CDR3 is TGTGCCAGCAGCATTAGCGGGATCACAGATACGCAGTATTTT.

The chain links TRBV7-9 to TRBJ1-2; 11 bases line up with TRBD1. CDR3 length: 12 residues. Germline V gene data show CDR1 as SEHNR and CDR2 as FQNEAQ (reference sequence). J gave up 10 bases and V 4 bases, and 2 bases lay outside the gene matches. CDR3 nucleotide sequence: TGTGCCAGCAGCTCCGGACAGGGGGCCTACACCTTC. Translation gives CASSSGQGAYTF.

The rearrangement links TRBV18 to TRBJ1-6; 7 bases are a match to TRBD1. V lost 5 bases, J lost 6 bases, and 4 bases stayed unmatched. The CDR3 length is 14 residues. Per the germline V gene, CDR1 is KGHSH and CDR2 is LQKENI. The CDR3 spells CASSSGQSNSPLHF. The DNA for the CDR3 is TGTGCCAGCTCATCGGGACAGAGTAATTCACCCCTCCACTTT.

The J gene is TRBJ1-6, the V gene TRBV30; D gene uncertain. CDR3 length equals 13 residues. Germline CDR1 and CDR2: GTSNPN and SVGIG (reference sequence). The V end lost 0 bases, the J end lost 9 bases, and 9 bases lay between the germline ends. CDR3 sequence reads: CAWSVDMPSPLHF. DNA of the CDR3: TGTGCCTGGAGTGTAGACATGCCTTCACCCCTCCACTTT. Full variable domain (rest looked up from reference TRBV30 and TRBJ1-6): SQTIHQWPATLVQPVGSPLSLECTVEGTSNPNLYWYRQAAGRGLQLLFYSVGIGQISSEVPQNLSASRPQDRQFILSSKKLLLSDSGFYLCAWSVDMPSPLHFGNGTRLTVT.